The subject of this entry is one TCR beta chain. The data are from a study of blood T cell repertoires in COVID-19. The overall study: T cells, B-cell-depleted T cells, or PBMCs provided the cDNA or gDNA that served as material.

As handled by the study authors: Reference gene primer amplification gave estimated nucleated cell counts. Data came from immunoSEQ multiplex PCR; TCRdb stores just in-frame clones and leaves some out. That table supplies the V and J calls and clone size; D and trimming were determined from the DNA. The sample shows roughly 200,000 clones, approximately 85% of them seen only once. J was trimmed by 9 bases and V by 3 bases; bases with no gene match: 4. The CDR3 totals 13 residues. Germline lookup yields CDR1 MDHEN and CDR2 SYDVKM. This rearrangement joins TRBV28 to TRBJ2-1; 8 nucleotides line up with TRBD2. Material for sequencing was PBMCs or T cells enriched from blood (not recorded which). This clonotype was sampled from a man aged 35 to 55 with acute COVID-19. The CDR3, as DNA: TGTGCCAGCAGTTTGTTAGCGGGATTTGAGCAGTTCTTC. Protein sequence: CASSLLAGFEQFF.